A selection of T cell receptor beta chains follows, all from one sample in a study of OX40 agonist ivuxolimab in advanced cancers. Assay: immunoSEQ multiplex PCR; the TCRdb copy retains only in-frame clones and omits some. Here the sample spans about 70,000 clones, roughly 92% being singletons. The sequences come from CD4+ or CD8+ T cells sorted from blood, collected in a trial of the OX40 agonist ivuxolimab. The receptor set was obtained from an adult with an advanced solid tumor such as melanoma, head and neck, liver or kidney cancer. The CDR3 runs from the conserved cysteine through the conserved F or W. Each record gives: CDR3 protein, CDR3 DNA, V gene, J gene, D gene, clone size. D genes are given only for firm matches. Clone sizes are given selectively: once, few, many, or a class where the clone is expanded.

CDR3 protein: CSVGRTYDGELFF
CDR3 DNA: TGCAGCGTTGGTAGGACATACGACGGGGAGCTGTTTTTT
V gene: TRBV29-1
J gene: TRBJ2-2
D gene: NA
clone size: NA

CDR3 protein: CASSLPGDYSNQPQHF
CDR3 DNA: TGTGCCAGCAGTCTTCCGGGAGACTATAGCAATCAGCCCCAGCATTTT
V gene: TRBV6-6
J gene: TRBJ1-5
D gene: NA
clone size: NA

CDR3 protein: CASSLALDPAGEQYF
CDR3 DNA: TGTGCCAGCAGCTTAGCGCTCGACCCTGCTGGCGAGCAGTACTTC
V gene: TRBV7-6
J gene: TRBJ2-7
D gene: NA
clone size: NA

CDR3 protein: CASSVGASHTYEQYF
CDR3 DNA: TGTGCCAGCAGCGTAGGGGCTAGCCATACCTACGAGCAGTACTTC
V gene: TRBV9
J gene: TRBJ2-7
D gene: NA
clone size: NA

CDR3 protein: CASSKNTDTQYF
CDR3 DNA: TGTGCCAGCAGCAAAAACACAGATACGCAGTATTTT
V gene: TRBV9
J gene: TRBJ2-3
D gene: NA
clone size: NA

CDR3 protein: CASSLWENTEAFF
CDR3 DNA: TGCGCCAGCAGCTTGTGGGAGAACACTGAAGCTTTCTTT
V gene: TRBV5-1
J gene: TRBJ1-1
D gene: NA
clone size: NA

CDR3 protein: CASSQGSNYGYTF
CDR3 DNA: TGTGCCAGCAGCCAGGGATCCAACTATGGCTACACCTTC
V gene: TRBV11-2
J gene: TRBJ1-2
D gene: NA
clone size: few

CDR3 protein: CASSLGPGQGVYEQYF
CDR3 DNA: TGTGCCAGCAGCTTGGGTCCGGGACAGGGAGTCTACGAGCAGTACTTC
V gene: TRBV7-7
J gene: TRBJ2-7
D gene: TRBD1
clone size: NA

CDR3 protein: CASSLGKQVSYEQYF
CDR3 DNA: TGTGCCAGCAGCTTGGGGAAACAGGTTTCCTACGAGCAGTACTTC
V gene: TRBV5-5
J gene: TRBJ2-7
D gene: NA
clone size: NA

CDR3 protein: CASSRTGITSYEQYF
CDR3 DNA: TGTGCCAGCAGCAGAACAGGGATTACCTCCTACGAGCAGTACTTC
V gene: TRBV5-8
J gene: TRBJ2-7
D gene: NA
clone size: NA

CDR3 protein: CASTPRSQYF
CDR3 DNA: TGCGCCAGCACCCCCCGGTCCCAGTACTTC
V gene: TRBV23-1
J gene: TRBJ2-5
D gene: NA
clone size: NA

CDR3 protein: CASSAYGQGARYGYTF
CDR3 DNA: TGTGCCAGCAGCGCCTACGGACAGGGGGCTCGCTATGGCTACACCTTC
V gene: TRBV13
J gene: TRBJ1-2
D gene: TRBD1
clone size: NA

CDR3 protein: CASSPPLRSNEQFF
CDR3 DNA: TGTGCCAGCAGCCCCCCCCTCCGGTCAAATGAGCAGTTCTTC
V gene: TRBV6-5
J gene: TRBJ2-1
D gene: NA
clone size: NA

CDR3 protein: CASSGDRESNTEAFF
CDR3 DNA: TGTGCCAGCAGCGGGGACAGGGAGTCGAACACTGAAGCTTTCTTT
V gene: TRBV5-6
J gene: TRBJ1-1
D gene: TRBD1
clone size: NA

CDR3 protein: CSVRRGGYEQYF
CDR3 DNA: TGCAGCGTTCGCAGGGGAGGGTACGAGCAGTACTTC
V gene: TRBV29-1
J gene: TRBJ2-7
D gene: NA
clone size: NA

CDR3 protein: CASSTRTAPNTEAFF
CDR3 DNA: TGTGCCAGCAGCACCCGGACAGCCCCGAACACTGAAGCTTTCTTT
V gene: TRBV6-5
J gene: TRBJ1-1
D gene: NA
clone size: NA

CDR3 protein: CARSRTIRQGQHNPYEQYF
CDR3 DNA: TGTGCCAGAAGCCGAACTATACGACAGGGACAACATAACCCCTACGAGCAGTACTTC
V gene: TRBV5-3
J gene: TRBJ2-7
D gene: TRBD1
clone size: NA

CDR3 protein: CASSYSEGTNEKLFF
CDR3 DNA: TGTGCCAGCAGTTACTCGGAGGGGACTAATGAAAAACTGTTTTTT
V gene: TRBV6-5
J gene: TRBJ1-4
D gene: NA
clone size: NA

CDR3 protein: CASSEIWGAGYEQYF
CDR3 DNA: TGTGCCAGCAGTGAAATTTGGGGGGCAGGCTACGAGCAGTACTTC
V gene: TRBV6-1
J gene: TRBJ2-7
D gene: NA
clone size: NA

CDR3 protein: CASSYSWGTDGYTF
CDR3 DNA: TGTGCCAGCAGTTACAGCTGGGGGACAGATGGCTACACCTTC
V gene: TRBV27
J gene: TRBJ1-2
D gene: TRBD1
clone size: NA

CDR3 protein: CASSLAAGPDYNEQFF
CDR3 DNA: TGTGCCAGCAGCTTAGCCGCGGGCCCCGACTACAATGAGCAGTTCTTC
V gene: TRBV7-6
J gene: TRBJ2-1
D gene: NA
clone size: NA

CDR3 protein: CASSVALEGRNTEAFF
CDR3 DNA: TGTGCCAGCAGCGTAGCCCTGGAGGGGAGGAACACTGAAGCTTTCTTT
V gene: TRBV9
J gene: TRBJ1-1
D gene: NA
clone size: NA

CDR3 protein: CASSIPRQGGSETQYF
CDR3 DNA: TGTGCCAGCAGCATCCCGCGACAGGGGGGATCAGAGACCCAGTACTTC
V gene: TRBV9
J gene: TRBJ2-5
D gene: TRBD1
clone size: NA

CDR3 protein: CASSLGQGDGYTF
CDR3 DNA: TGTGCCAGCAGTTTGGGGCAAGGGGATGGCTACACCTTC
V gene: TRBV27
J gene: TRBJ1-2
D gene: NA
clone size: NA

CDR3 protein: CASSSPTGGVYEQYF
CDR3 DNA: TGTGCCAGCAGTTCCCCTACAGGGGGGGTTTACGAGCAGTACTTC
V gene: TRBV27
J gene: TRBJ2-7
D gene: NA
clone size: NA

CDR3 protein: CASSLWPPRNPTEQYF
CDR3 DNA: TGTGCCAGCAGCTTGTGGCCACCGAGGAACCCTACCGAGCAGTACTTC
V gene: TRBV5-5
J gene: TRBJ2-7
D gene: NA
clone size: NA

CDR3 protein: CASSSYDREPPSLFF
CDR3 DNA: TGCGCCAGCAGCTCCTACGACAGGGAGCCCCCCTCACTGTTTTTT
V gene: TRBV5-1
J gene: TRBJ1-4
D gene: TRBD1
clone size: NA

CDR3 protein: CASSVAHGSYEQYF
CDR3 DNA: TGTGCCAGCAGCGTAGCCCACGGCTCCTACGAGCAGTACTTC
V gene: TRBV9
J gene: TRBJ2-7
D gene: NA
clone size: NA

CDR3 protein: CASSTAGELKSSYNEQFF
CDR3 DNA: TGTGCCAGTAGTACGGCGGGGGAGTTAAAGAGCTCCTACAATGAGCAGTTCTTC
V gene: TRBV19
J gene: TRBJ2-1
D gene: TRBD2
clone size: NA

CDR3 protein: CATRGSVATSGVTGWETQYF
CDR3 DNA: TGTGCCACACGGGGCAGCGTTGCGACTAGCGGGGTTACGGGGTGGGAGACCCAGTACTTC
V gene: TRBV2
J gene: TRBJ2-5
D gene: TRBD2
clone size: NA

CDR3 protein: CATSSGGWETQYF
CDR3 DNA: TGTGCCACCAGCAGCGGGGGTTGGGAGACCCAGTACTTC
V gene: TRBV15
J gene: TRBJ2-5
D gene: NA
clone size: NA

CDR3 protein: CASSLNHRDGNQPQHF
CDR3 DNA: TGTGCCAGCAGCTTAAACCACAGGGATGGCAATCAGCCCCAGCATTTT
V gene: TRBV11-2
J gene: TRBJ1-5
D gene: NA
clone size: once

CDR3 protein: CASSSVEGTEAFF
CDR3 DNA: TGCGCCAGCAGCTCGGTTGAGGGTACTGAAGCTTTCTTT
V gene: TRBV5-1
J gene: TRBJ1-1
D gene: NA
clone size: NA

CDR3 protein: CASSRTFRDILNYGYTF
CDR3 DNA: TGTGCCAGCAGCCGTACGTTCAGGGACATCCTTAACTATGGCTACACCTTC
V gene: TRBV27
J gene: TRBJ1-2
D gene: NA
clone size: NA

CDR3 protein: CASSVGSGGDTQYF
CDR3 DNA: TGTGCCAGCAGCGTAGGCTCCGGGGGAGATACGCAGTATTTT
V gene: TRBV9
J gene: TRBJ2-3
D gene: NA
clone size: NA

CDR3 protein: CASSSPRGGAEDTQYF
CDR3 DNA: TGTGCCAGCAGCTCCCCACGCGGGGGGGCCGAAGATACGCAGTATTTT
V gene: TRBV9
J gene: TRBJ2-3
D gene: TRBD2
clone size: NA

CDR3 protein: CASSEARGAGVSGNTIYF
CDR3 DNA: TGTGCCAGCAGTGAAGCGCGAGGGGCAGGTGTCTCTGGAAACACCATATATTTT
V gene: TRBV2
J gene: TRBJ1-3
D gene: NA
clone size: NA